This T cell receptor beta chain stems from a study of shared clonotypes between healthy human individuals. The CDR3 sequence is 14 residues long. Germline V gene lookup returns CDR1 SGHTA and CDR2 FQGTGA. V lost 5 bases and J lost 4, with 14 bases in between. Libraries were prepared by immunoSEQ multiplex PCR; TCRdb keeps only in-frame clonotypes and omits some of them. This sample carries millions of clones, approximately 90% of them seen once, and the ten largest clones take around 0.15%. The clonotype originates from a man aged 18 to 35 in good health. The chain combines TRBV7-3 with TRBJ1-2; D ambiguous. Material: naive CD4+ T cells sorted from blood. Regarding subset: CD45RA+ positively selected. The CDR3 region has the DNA TGTGCCAGCAGCCCCGCCGCGGATTTCTATGGCTACACCTTC. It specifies CASSPAADFYGYTF.